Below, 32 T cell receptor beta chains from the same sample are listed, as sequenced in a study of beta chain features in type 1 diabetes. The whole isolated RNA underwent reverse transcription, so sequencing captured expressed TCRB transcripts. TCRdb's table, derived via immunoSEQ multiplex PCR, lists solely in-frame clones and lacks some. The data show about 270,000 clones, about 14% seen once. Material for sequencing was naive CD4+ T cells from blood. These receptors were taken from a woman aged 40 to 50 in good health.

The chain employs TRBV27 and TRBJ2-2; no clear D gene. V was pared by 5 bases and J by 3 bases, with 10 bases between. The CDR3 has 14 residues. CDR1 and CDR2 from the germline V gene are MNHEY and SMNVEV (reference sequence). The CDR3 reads CASSPRMDTGELFF. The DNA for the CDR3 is TGTGCCAGCAGTCCCAGGATGGACACCGGGGAGCTGTTTTTT.

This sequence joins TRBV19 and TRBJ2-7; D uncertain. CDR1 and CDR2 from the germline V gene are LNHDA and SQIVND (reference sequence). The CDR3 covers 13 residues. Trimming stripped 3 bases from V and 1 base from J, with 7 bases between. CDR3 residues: CASSMSRSYEQYF. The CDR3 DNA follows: TGTGCCAGTAGTATGTCCAGGTCCTACGAGCAGTACTTC. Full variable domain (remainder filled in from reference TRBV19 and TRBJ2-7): DGGITQSPKYLFRKEGQNVTLSCEQNLNHDAMYWYRQDPGQGLRLIYYSQIVNDFQKGDIAEGYSVSREKKESFPLTVTSAQKNPTAFYLCASSMSRSYEQYFGPGTRLTVT.

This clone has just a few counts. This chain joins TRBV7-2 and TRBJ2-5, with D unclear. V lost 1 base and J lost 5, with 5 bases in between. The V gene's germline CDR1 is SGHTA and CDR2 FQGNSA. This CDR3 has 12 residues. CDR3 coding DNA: TGTGCCAGCAGCTTAGTCAGGGAGACCCAGTACTTC. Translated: CASSLVRETQYF.

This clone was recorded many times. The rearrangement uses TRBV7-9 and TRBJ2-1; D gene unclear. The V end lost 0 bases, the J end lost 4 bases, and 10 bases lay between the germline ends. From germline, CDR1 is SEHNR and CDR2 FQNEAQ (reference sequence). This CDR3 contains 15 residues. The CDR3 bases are TGTGCCAGCAGCTTAGCGCTGGCAGTGTACAATGAGCAGTTCTTC. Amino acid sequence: CASSLALAVYNEQFF.

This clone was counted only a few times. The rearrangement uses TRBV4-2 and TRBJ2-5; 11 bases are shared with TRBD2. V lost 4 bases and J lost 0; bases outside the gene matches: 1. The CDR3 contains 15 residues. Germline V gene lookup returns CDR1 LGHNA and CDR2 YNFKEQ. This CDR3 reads CASSRLAGYQETQYF. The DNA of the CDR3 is TGTGCCAGCAGCCGACTAGCGGGGTACCAAGAGACCCAGTACTTC.

CDR3 bases: TGTGCCAGCAGCGTAGGGACAGGGGCCACGAACACCGGGGAGCTGTTTTTT. This codes for CASSVGTGATNTGELFF. The chain links TRBV9 to TRBJ2-2, with 9 bases that match TRBD1. CDR1 SGDLS and CDR2 YYNGEE come from the germline V gene. CDR3 length: 17 residues. The V gene end was trimmed by 0 bases and the J gene end by 0 bases; junction bases not matched to a gene: 3.

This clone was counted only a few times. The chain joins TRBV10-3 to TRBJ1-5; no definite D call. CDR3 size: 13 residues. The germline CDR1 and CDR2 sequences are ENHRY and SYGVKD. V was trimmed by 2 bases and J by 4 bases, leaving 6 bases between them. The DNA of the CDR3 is TGTGCCATCAGTGAGGTAGAGAATCAGCCCCAGCATTTT. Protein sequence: CAISEVENQPQHF.

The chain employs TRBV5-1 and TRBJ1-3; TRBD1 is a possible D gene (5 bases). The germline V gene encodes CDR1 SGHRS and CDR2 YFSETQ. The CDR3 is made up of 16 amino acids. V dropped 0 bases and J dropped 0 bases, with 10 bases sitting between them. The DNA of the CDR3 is TGCGCCAGCAGCTTGGAATCAGGGCCCTCTGGAAACACCATATATTTT. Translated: CASSLESGPSGNTIYF.

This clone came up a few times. Here the CDR3 DNA reads TGTGCCAGCAGTTTAGGGACTGACAAATACAATGAGCAGTTCTTC. It yields the protein CASSLGTDKYNEQFF. The chain links TRBV27 to TRBJ2-1; perhaps TRBD2 as D (6 bases). V was cut by 2 bases and J by 4 bases, with 12 bases left in between. This CDR3 contains 15 residues. Germline CDR1 reads MNHEY; CDR2 reads SMNVEV (reference sequence).

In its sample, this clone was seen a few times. CDR3 in amino acids: CASSLRGRGQETQYF. The CDR3, as DNA: TGTGCCAGCAGCTTAAGAGGCAGGGGCCAAGAGACCCAGTACTTC. J is TRBJ2-5 and V is TRBV7-9; possibly TRBD1 for D (6 bases). Germline V gene data show CDR1 as SEHNR and CDR2 as FQNEAQ (reference sequence). The CDR3 covers 15 residues. With 2 bases removed from V and 1 base from J, the gap between germline ends came to 11 bases.

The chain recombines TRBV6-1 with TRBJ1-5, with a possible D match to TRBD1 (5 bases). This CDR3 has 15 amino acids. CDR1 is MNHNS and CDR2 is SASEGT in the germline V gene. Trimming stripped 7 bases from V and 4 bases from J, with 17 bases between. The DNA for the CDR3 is TGTGCCAGCATCCTGGGCGGGACGTCGAATCAGCCCCAGCATTTT. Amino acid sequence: CASILGGTSNQPQHF.

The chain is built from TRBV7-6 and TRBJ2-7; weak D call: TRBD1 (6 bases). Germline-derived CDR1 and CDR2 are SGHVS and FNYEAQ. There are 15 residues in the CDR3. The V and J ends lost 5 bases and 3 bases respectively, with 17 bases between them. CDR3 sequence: CASSPNRVGNYEQYF. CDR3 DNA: TGTGCCAGCAGCCCAAACAGGGTGGGGAACTACGAGCAGTACTTC.

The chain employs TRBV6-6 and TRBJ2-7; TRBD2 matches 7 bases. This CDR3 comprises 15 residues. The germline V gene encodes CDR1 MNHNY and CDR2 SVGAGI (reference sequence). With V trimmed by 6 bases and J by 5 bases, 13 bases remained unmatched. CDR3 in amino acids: CASRPGASGYDEQYF. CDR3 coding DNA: TGTGCCAGCAGGCCCGGGGCTAGCGGATACGACGAGCAGTACTTC.

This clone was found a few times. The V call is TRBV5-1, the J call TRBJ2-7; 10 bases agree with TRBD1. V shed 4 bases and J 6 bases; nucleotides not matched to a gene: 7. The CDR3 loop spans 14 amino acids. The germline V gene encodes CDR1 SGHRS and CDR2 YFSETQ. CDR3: CASSPGQGRLEQYF. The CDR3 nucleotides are TGCGCCAGCAGCCCGGGACAGGGGCGTCTCGAGCAGTACTTC.

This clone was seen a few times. In DNA form, the CDR3 reads TGTGCCACCAGCAGAGACCAACACAGGGGGCTTGGCACTGAAGCTTTCTTT. Its protein is CATSRDQHRGLGTEAFF. J is TRBJ1-1 and V is TRBV15; TRBD1 matches 9 bases. Losses at the gene ends were 0 bases for V and 4 bases for J; bases not matched to a gene: 9. There are 17 residues in the CDR3. CDR1 and CDR2 (germline): LNHNV, YYDKDF (reference sequence).

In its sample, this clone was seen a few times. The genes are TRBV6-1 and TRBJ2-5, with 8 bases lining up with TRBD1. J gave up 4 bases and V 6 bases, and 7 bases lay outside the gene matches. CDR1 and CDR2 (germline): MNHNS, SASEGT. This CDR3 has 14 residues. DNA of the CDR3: TGTGCCAGCAGCTGGACAGGGAGTGGAGAGACCCAGTACTTC. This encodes CASSWTGSGETQYF.

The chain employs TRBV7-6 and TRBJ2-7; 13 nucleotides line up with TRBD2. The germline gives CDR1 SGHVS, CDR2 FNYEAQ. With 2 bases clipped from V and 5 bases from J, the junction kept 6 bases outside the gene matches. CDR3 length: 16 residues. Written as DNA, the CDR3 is TGTGCCAGCAGCTTACGGAGACTAGCGGGGGGTGACGAGCAGTACTTC. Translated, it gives CASSLRRLAGGDEQYF.

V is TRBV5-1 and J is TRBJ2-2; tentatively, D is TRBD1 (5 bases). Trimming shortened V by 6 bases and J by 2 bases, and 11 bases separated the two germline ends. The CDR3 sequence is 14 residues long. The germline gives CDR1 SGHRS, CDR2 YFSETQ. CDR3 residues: CASKGAENTGELFF. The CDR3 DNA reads TGCGCCAGCAAAGGGGCGGAAAACACCGGGGAGCTGTTTTTT.

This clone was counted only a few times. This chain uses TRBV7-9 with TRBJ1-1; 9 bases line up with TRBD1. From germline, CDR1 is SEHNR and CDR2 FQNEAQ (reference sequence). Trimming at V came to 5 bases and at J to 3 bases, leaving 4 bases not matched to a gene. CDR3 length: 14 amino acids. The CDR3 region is CASSPGTGYTEAFF. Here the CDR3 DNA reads TGTGCCAGCAGCCCCGGGACAGGGTACACTGAAGCTTTCTTT.

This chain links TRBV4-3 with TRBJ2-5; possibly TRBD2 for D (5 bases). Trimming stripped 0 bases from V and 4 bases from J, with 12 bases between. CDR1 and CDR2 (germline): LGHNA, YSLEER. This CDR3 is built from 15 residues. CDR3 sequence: CASSQDRTGRETQYF. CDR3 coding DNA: TGCGCCAGCAGCCAAGATCGGACGGGGAGAGAGACCCAGTACTTC.

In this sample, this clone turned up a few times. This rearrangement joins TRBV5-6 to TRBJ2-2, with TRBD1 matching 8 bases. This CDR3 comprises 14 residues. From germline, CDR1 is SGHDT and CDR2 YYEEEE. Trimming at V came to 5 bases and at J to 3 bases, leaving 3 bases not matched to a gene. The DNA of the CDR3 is TGTGCCAGCAGATTGACAGGGGACACCGGGGAGCTGTTTTTT. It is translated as CASRLTGDTGELFF.

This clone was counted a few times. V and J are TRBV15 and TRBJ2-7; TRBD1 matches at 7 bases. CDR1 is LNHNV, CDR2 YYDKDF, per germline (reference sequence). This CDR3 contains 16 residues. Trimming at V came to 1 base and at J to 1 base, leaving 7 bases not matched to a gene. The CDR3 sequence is CATSRVTGVGSYEQYF. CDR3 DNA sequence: TGTGCCACCAGCAGAGTTACAGGGGTTGGGTCCTACGAGCAGTACTTC.

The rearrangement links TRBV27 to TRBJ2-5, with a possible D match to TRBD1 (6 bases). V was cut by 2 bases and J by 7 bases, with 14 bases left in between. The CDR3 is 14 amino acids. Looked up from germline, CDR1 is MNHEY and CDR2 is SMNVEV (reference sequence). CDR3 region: CASSLKGTWGTQYF. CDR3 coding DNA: TGTGCCAGCAGTTTAAAGGGGACATGGGGGACCCAGTACTTC.

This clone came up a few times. CDR3 sequence reads: CAIRKTGGIGYGYTF. CDR3 DNA: TGTGCCATCAGGAAGACAGGTGGAATTGGGTATGGCTACACCTTC. The chain is built from TRBV10-3 and TRBJ1-2; a possible D gene is TRBD1 (6 bases). Germline CDR1 is ENHRY and CDR2 is SYGVKD. V was clipped by 6 bases and J by 5 bases, with 19 bases between them. This CDR3 region has 15 residues.

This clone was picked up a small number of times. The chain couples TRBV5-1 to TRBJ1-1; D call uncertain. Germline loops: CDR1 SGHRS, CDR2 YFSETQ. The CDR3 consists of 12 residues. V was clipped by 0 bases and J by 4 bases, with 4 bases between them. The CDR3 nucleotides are TGCGCCAGCAGCTTGGCCAGCACTGAAGCTTTCTTT. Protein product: CASSLASTEAFF.

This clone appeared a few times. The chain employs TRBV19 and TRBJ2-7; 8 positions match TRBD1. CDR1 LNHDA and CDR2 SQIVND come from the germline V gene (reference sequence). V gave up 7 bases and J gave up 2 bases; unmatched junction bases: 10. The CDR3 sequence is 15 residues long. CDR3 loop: CASTKGGTGAYEQYF. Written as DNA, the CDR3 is TGTGCCAGTACCAAAGGGGGGACAGGAGCCTACGAGCAGTACTTC.

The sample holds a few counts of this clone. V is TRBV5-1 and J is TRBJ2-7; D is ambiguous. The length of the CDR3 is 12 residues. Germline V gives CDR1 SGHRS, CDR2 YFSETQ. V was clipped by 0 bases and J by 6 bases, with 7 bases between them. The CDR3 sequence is CASSLVLGEQYF. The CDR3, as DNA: TGCGCCAGCAGCTTGGTCCTCGGCGAGCAGTACTTC.

This chain's CDR3 is CASINTLNTEAFF. CDR3 bases: TGTGCCAGCATAAACACCTTGAACACTGAAGCTTTCTTT. The gene calls are TRBV25-1 and TRBJ1-1; D is undetermined. V was trimmed by 7 bases and J by 0 bases, leaving 9 bases between them. CDR1 is MGHDK and CDR2 is SYGVNS in the germline V gene. CDR3 length: 13 residues.

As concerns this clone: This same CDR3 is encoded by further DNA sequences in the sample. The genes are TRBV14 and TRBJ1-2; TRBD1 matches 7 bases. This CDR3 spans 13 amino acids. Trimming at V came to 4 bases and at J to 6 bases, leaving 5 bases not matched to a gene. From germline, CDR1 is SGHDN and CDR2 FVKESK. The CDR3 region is CASSPRQGHGYTF. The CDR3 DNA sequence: TGTGCCAGCAGCCCCCGACAGGGCCATGGCTACACCTTC.

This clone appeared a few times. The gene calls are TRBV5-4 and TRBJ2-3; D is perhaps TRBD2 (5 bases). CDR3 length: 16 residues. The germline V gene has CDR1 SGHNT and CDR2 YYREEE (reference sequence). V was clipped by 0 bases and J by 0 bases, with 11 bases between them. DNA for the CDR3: TGTGCCAGCAGCTTGGCACCGGGAAGAAGCACAGATACGCAGTATTTT. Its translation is CASSLAPGRSTDTQYF. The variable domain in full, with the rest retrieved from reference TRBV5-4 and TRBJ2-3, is ETGVTQSPTHLIKTRGQQVTLRCSSQSGHNTVSWYQQALGQGPQFIFQYYREEENGRGNFPPRFSGLQFPNYSSELNVNALELDDSALYLCASSLAPGRSTDTQYFGPGTRLTVL.

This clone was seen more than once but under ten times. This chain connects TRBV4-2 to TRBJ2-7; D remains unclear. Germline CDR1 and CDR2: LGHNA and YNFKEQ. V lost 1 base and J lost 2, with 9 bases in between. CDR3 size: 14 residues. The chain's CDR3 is CASSQGSQPYEQYF. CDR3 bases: TGTGCCAGCAGCCAAGGCAGTCAACCCTACGAGCAGTACTTC.

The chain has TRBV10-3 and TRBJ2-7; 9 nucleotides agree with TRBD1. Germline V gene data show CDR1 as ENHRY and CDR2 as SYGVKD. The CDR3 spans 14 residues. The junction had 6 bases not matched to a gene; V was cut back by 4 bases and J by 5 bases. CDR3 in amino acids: CAISAGTGPHEQYF. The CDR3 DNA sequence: TGTGCCATCAGTGCCGGGACAGGGCCTCACGAGCAGTACTTC.